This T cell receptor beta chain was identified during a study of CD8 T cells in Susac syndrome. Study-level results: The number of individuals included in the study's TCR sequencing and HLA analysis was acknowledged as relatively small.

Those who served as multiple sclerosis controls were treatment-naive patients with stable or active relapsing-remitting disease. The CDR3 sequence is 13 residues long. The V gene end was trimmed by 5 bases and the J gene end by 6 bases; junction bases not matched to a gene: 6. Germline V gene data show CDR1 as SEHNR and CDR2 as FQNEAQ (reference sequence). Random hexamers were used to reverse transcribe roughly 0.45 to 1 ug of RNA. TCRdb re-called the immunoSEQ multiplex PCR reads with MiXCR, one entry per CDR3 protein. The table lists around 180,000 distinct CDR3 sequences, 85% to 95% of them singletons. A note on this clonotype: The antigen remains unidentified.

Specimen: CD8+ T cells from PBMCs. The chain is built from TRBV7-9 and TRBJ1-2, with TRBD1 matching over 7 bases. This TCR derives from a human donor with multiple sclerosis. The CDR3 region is CASSQTGAHGYTF. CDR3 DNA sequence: TGTGCCAGCAGCCAAACAGGGGCCCATGGCTACACCTTC.